This T cell receptor beta chain stems from a study of T-cell reconstitution after alpha-beta-depleted transplantation in children. On this clonotype itself: Antigen specificity is unknown.

Preparation of the TCRbeta library involved a method that used unique molecular identifiers. TCRdb redid the calling of the PCR reads with MiXCR, one entry per CDR3 protein. The table includes 450,000 to 700,000 distinct CDR3 sequences, over 20% detected once. Whole-study findings and limits: Counts and diversity of T cells one year after transplant came mostly from newly produced T cells.

The germline gives CDR1 SGHNT, CDR2 YYREEE (reference sequence). This CDR3 has 13 residues. V gave up 0 bases and J gave up 10 bases, with 11 bases separating them. The chain has TRBV5-4 and TRBJ2-1; tentative D call: TRBD2 (5 bases). Material: PBMCs, obtained before TCRalphabeta/CD19-depleted stem cell transplant. This clonotype originated in a boy under two years old with Wiskott-Aldrich syndrome, due to receive a stem cell transplant. The CDR3 spells CASSLDTTGEQFF. The DNA of the CDR3 is TGTGCCAGCAGCTTGGATACTACGGGGGAGCAGTTCTTC.